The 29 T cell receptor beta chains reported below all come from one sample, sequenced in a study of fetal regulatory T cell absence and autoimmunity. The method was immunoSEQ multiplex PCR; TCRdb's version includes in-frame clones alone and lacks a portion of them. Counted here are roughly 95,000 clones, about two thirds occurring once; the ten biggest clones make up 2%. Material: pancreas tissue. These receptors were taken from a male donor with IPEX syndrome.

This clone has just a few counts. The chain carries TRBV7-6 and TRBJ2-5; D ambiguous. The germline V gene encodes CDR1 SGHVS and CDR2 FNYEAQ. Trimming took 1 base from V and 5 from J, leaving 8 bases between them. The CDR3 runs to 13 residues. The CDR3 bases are TGTGCCAGCAGCTTAGATCGGGTGGAGACCCAGTACTTC. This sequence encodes CASSLDRVETQYF.

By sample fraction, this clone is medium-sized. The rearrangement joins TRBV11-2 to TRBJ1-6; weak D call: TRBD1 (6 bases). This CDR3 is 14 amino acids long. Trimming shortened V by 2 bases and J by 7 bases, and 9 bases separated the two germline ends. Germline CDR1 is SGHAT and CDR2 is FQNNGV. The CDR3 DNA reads TGTGCCAGCAGCTTAAGGGGGGTGAATTCACCCCTCCACTTT. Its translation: CASSLRGVNSPLHF.

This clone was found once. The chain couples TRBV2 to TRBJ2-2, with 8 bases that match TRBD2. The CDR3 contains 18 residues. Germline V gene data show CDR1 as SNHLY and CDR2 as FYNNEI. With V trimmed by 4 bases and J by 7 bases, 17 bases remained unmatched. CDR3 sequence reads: CASSAYRAGATRSGELFF. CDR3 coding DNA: TGTGCCAGCAGTGCGTACAGAGCGGGAGCGACAAGAAGCGGGGAGCTGTTTTTT.

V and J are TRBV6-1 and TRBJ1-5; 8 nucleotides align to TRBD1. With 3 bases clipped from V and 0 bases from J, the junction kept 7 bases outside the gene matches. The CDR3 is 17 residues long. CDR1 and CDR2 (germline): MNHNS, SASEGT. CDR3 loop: CASSDWAGGFSNQPQHF. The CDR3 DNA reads TGTGCCAGCAGTGATTGGGCAGGGGGCTTTAGCAATCAGCCCCAGCATTTT.

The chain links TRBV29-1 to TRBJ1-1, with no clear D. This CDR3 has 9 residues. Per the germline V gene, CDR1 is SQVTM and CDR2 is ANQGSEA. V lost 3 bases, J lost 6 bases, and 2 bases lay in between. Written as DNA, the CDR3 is TGCAGCGTTGAGCCTGAAGCTTTCTTT. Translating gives CSVEPEAFF.

Here the CDR3 DNA reads TGTGCCAGCAGCCCCCTTTACAGGGGTGATTATGGCTACACCTTC. Translation: CASSPLYRGDYGYTF. The chain links TRBV7-9 to TRBJ1-2, with TRBD1 matching over 7 bases. Unmatched junction bases numbered 11, after V lost 5 bases and J lost 5 bases. In germline, CDR1 is SEHNR, CDR2 FQNEAQ (reference sequence). The CDR3 length is 15 residues.

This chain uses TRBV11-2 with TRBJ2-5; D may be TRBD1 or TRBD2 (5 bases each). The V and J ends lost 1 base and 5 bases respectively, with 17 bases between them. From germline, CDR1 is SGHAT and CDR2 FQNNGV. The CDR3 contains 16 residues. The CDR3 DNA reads TGTGCCAGCAGCTTAGTTCCAGGGAGCTCTAGGGAGACCCAGTACTTC. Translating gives CASSLVPGSSRETQYF.

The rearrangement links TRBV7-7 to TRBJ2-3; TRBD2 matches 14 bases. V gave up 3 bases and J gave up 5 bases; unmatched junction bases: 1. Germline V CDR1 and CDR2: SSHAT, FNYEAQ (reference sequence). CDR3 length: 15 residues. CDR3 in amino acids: CASSLGLAGEDTQYF. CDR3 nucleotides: TGTGCCAGCAGCTTGGGACTAGCGGGAGAAGATACGCAGTATTTT. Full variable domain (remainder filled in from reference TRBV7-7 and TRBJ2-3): GAGVSQSPRYKVTKRGQDVTLRCDPISSHATLYWYQQALGQGPEFLTYFNYEAQPDKSGLPSDRFSAERPEGSISTLTIQRTEQRDSAMYRCASSLGLAGEDTQYFGPGTRLTVL.

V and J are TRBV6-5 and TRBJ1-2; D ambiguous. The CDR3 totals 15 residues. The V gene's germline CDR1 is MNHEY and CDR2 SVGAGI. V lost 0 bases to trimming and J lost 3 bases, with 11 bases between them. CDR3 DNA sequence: TGTGCCAGCAGTTACTCTATACCCGGCGACTATGGCTACACCTTC. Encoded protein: CASSYSIPGDYGYTF.

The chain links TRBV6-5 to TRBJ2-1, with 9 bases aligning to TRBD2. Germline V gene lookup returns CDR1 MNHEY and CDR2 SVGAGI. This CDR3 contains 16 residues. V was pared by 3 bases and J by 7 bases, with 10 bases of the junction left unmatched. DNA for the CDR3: TGTGCCAGCAGTTATGCGGGGGGGCTTACACCAAATGAGCAGTTCTTC. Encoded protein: CASSYAGGLTPNEQFF.

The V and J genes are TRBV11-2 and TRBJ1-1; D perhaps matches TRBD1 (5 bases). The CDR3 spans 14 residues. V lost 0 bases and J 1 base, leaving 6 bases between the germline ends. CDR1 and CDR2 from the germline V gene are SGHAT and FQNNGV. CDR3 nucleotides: TGTGCCAGCAGCTTAGAGGGACGGAACACTGAAGCTTTCTTT. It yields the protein CASSLEGRNTEAFF.

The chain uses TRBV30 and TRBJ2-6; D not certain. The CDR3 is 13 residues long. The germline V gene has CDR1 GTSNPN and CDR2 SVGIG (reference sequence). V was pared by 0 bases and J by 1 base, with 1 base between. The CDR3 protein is CAWSVSGANVLTF. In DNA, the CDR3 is TGTGCCTGGAGTGTATCTGGGGCCAACGTCCTGACTTTC.

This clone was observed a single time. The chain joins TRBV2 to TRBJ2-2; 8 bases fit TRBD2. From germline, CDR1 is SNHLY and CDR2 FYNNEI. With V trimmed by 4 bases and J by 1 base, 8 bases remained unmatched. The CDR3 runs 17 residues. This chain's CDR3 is CASSGLGRGENTGELFF. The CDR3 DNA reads TGTGCCAGCAGTGGGCTGGGGCGGGGGGAGAACACCGGGGAGCTGTTTTTT.

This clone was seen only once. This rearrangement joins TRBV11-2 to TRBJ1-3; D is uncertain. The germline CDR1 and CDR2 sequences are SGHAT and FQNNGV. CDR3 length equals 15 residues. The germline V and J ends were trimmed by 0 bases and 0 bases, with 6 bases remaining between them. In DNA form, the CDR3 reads TGTGCCAGCAGCTTAGACAGATTCTCTGGAAACACCATATATTTT. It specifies CASSLDRFSGNTIYF.

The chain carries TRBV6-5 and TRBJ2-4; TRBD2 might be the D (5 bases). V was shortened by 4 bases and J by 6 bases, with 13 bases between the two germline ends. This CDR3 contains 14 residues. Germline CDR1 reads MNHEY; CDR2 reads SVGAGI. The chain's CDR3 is CASSSRGLGNIQYF. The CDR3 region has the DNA TGTGCCAGCAGTTCACGAGGACTGGGAAACATTCAGTACTTC.

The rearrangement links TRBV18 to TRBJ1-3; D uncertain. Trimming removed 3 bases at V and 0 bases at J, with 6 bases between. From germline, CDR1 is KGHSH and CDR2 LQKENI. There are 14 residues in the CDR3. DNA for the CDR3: TGTGCCAGCTCACCGCAGGCCTCTGGAAACACCATATATTTT. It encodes CASSPQASGNTIYF.

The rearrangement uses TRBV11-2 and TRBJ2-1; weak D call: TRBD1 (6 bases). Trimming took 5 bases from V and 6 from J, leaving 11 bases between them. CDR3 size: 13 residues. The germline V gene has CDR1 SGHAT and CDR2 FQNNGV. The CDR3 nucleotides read TGTGCCAGCAGCGCTCTACAGGGCAATGAGCAGTTCTTC. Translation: CASSALQGNEQFF.

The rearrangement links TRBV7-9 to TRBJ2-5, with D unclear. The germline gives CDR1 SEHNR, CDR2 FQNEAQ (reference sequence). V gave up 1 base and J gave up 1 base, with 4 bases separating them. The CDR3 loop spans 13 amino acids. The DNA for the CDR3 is TGTGCCAGCAGCTTAGTGATCCAAGAGACCCAGTACTTC. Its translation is CASSLVIQETQYF.

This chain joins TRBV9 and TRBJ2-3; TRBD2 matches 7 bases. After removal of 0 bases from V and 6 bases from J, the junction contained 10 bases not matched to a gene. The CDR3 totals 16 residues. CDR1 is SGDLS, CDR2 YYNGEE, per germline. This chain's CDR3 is CASSVGTGGRRDTQYF. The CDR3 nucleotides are TGTGCCAGCAGCGTAGGCACGGGAGGCCGAAGGGATACGCAGTATTTT.

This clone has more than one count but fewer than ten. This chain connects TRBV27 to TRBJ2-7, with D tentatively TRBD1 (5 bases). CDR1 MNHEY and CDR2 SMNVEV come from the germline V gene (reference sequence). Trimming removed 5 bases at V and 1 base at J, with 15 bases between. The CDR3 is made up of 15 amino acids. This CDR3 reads CASSPFVGRSYEQYF. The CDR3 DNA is TGTGCCAGCAGTCCGTTTGTGGGGCGGTCCTACGAGCAGTACTTC.

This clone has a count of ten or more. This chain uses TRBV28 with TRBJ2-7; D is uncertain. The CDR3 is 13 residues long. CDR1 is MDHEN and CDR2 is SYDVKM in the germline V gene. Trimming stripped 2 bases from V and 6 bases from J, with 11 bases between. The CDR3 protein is CASSLISRFEQYF. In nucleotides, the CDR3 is TGTGCCAGCAGTTTAATCTCTCGGTTCGAGCAGTACTTC.

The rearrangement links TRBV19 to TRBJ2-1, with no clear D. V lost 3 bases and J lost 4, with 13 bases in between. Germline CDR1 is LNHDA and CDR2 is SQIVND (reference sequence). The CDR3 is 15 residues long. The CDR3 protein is CASSMWLELYNEQFF. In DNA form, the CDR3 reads TGTGCCAGTAGTATGTGGCTAGAGCTTTACAATGAGCAGTTCTTC.

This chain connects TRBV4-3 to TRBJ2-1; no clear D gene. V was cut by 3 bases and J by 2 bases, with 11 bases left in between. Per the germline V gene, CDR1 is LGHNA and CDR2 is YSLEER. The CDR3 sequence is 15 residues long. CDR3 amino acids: CASSQELGTYNEQFF. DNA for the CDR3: TGCGCCAGCAGCCAGGAATTAGGAACCTACAATGAGCAGTTCTTC.

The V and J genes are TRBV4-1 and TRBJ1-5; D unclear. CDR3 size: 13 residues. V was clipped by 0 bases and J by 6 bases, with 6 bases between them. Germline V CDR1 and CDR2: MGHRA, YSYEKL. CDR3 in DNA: TGCGCCAGCAGCCAAGAAGGGATTCAGCCCCAGCATTTT. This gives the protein CASSQEGIQPQHF.

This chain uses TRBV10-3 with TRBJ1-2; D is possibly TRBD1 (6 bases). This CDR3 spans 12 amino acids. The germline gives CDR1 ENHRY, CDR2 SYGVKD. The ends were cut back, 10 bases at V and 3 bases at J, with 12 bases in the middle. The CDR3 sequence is CATRTVDYGYTF. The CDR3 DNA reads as TGTGCCACCAGGACAGTCGACTATGGCTACACCTTC.

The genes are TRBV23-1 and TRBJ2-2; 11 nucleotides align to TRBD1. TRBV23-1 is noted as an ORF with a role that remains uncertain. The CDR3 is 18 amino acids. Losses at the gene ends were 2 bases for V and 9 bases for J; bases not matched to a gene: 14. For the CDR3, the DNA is TGCGCCAGCAGTCAACCTCCAGGGGGGACAGGGGGACACCGGGAGCTGTTTTTT. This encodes CASSQPPGGTGGHRELFF.

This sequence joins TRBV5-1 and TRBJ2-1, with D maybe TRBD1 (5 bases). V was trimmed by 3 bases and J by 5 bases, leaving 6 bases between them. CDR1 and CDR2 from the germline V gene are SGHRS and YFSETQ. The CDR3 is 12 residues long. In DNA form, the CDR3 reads TGCGCCAGCAGCTGGGGCGACAATGAGCAGTTCTTC. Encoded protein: CASSWGDNEQFF. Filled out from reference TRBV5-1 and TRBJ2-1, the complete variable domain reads KAGVTQTPRYLIKTRGQQVTLSCSPISGHRSVSWYQQTPGQGLQFLFEYFSETQRNKGNFPGRFSGRQFSNSRSEMNVSTLELGDSALYLCASSWGDNEQFFGPGTRLTVL.

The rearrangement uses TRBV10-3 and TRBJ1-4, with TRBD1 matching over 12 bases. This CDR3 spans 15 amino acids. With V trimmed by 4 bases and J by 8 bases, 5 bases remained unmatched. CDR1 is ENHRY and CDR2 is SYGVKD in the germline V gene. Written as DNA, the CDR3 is TGTGCCATCAGTGCGGGACAGGGGGCAATCGAAAAACTGTTTTTT. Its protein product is CAISAGQGAIEKLFF.

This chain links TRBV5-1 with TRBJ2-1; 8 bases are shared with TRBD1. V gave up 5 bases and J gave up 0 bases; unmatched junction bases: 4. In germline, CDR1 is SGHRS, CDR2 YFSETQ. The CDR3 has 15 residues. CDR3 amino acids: CASRNGQGSYNEQFF. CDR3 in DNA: TGCGCCAGCAGAAATGGACAGGGCTCCTACAATGAGCAGTTCTTC.